Listed below are T cell receptor beta chains from one sample, sequenced in a study of post-analysis software for immune sequencing data. TCRdb re-called the PCR reads with MiXCR, one entry per CDR3 protein. The sample has 650,000 to 850,000 distinct CDR3 sequences, 35% to 55% seen once. The source material was blood. Every receptor here comes from a girl aged 10 to 17 with multiple sclerosis. CDR3s include the opening cysteine and the closing phenylalanine or tryptophan. D genes are given only for firm matches. Expanded clones are given a class, and other clones once, few, many or no size at all.

D: -; length: 12; size: -; V: TRBV6-6; J: TRBJ2-7; DNA: TGTGCCAGCAGTTACTTGATCTACGAGCAGTACTTC; CDR3: CASSYLIYEQYF
D: -; length: 15; size: few; V: TRBV9; J: TRBJ2-7; DNA: TGTGCCAGCAGCGTAGCGGTAGGGCAAGTTGTCGAGCAGTACTTC; CDR3: CASSVAVGQVVEQYF
D: -; length: 14; size: few; V: TRBV27; J: TRBJ2-1; DNA: TGTGCCAGCAGTCCCCGGGCGCCTCTTAATGAGCAGTTCTTC; CDR3: CASSPRAPLNEQFF
D: TRBD1; length: 14; size: -; V: TRBV27; J: TRBJ2-7; DNA: TGTGCCAGCAGTACGGACAGGGGGAACTACGAGCAGTACTTC; CDR3: CASSTDRGNYEQYF
D: TRBD2; length: 16; size: few; V: TRBV29-1; J: TRBJ2-3; DNA: TGCAGCGTTGAAACTGGGACTAGCGGCAGCACAGATACGCAGTATTTT; CDR3: CSVETGTSGSTDTQYF
D: -; length: 16; size: -; V: TRBV7-2; J: TRBJ2-7; DNA: TGTGCCAGCAGCCCGGATTTCGGGGTAGTACTCTACGAACAGTACTTC; CDR3: CASSPDFGVVLYEQYF
D: -; length: 15; size: few; V: TRBV20-1; J: TRBJ2-1; DNA: TGCAGTGCTGAGATGGTCTCTAGCTCCTACAATGAGCAGTTCTTC; CDR3: CSAEMVSSSYNEQFF
D: TRBD1; length: 15; size: -; V: TRBV12-3/TRBV12-4; J: TRBJ2-2; DNA: TGTGCCAGCAGCATAGTGGGACAGGGATCCGGGGAGCTGTTTTTT; CDR3: CASSIVGQGSGELFF
D: -; length: 10; size: few; V: TRBV20-1; J: TRBJ2-3; DNA: TGCAGTGCTGTACTTACTACGCAGTATTTT; CDR3: CSAVLTTQYF
D: TRBD1; length: 15; size: once; V: TRBV5-5; J: TRBJ2-7; DNA: TGTGCCAGCAGCCTAAGACAGGGAAGGGCCTACGAGCAGTACTTC; CDR3: CASSLRQGRAYEQYF
D: -; length: 15; size: -; V: TRBV20-1; J: TRBJ2-5; DNA: TGCAGTGCTTGGGGTCTAGCGACAAACCAAGAGACCCAGTACTTC; CDR3: CSAWGLATNQETQYF
D: TRBD2; length: 17; size: -; V: TRBV5-1; J: TRBJ2-3; DNA: TGCGCCAGCAGCCCAGGGACTAGCGGGAGACCGACAGATACGCAGTATTTT; CDR3: CASSPGTSGRPTDTQYF
D: TRBD1; length: 13; size: -; V: TRBV29-1; J: TRBJ2-7; DNA: TGCAGCGTGAGCAGGGGGTCGTTATACGAGCAGTACTTC; CDR3: CSVSRGSLYEQYF
D: TRBD2; length: 16; size: few; V: TRBV11-1; J: TRBJ2-1; DNA: TGTGCCAGCAGCTTAGACGCACCTAGCGGTCACAATGAGCAGTTCTTC; CDR3: CASSLDAPSGHNEQFF
D: -; length: 13; size: -; V: TRBV7-3; J: TRBJ2-5; DNA: TGTGCCACCGCTTTGGTTCCTCAAGAGACCCAGTACTTC; CDR3: CATALVPQETQYF
D: -; length: 12; size: -; V: TRBV29-1; J: TRBJ1-5; DNA: TGCAGCGTGAAGAACCATGATCAGCCCCAGCATTTT; CDR3: CSVKNHDQPQHF
D: TRBD2; length: 19; size: once; V: TRBV28; J: TRBJ2-1; DNA: TGTGCCAGCAGGGAGACCGGGACTAGCGGGCCGCCCCCCTACAATGAGCAGTTCTTC; CDR3: CASRETGTSGPPPYNEQFF
D: -; length: 15; size: few; V: TRBV3-1; J: TRBJ2-6; DNA: TGTGCCAGCAGCCGTCAGAGCTCTGGGGCCAACGTCCTGACTTTC; CDR3: CASSRQSSGANVLTF
D: TRBD2; length: 16; size: few; V: TRBV24-1; J: TRBJ2-1; DNA: TGTGCCACCAGTGCCCTCTCTAGCGGAGGGTCCAATGAGCAGTTCTTC; CDR3: CATSALSSGGSNEQFF
D: -; length: 17; size: -; V: TRBV20-1; J: TRBJ2-7; DNA: TGCAGTGCTGGTGGACAGGGGAGGAGCGGGAGCTCTTACGAGCAGTACTTC; CDR3: CSAGGQGRSGSSYEQYF
D: TRBD2; length: 16; size: few; V: TRBV29-1; J: TRBJ2-5; DNA: TGCAGCGTTGGGTCTCTAGCGGGAGGGGGGGGCAATGAGCAGTACTTC; CDR3: CSVGSLAGGGGNEQYF
D: TRBD2; length: 16; size: -; V: TRBV6-2/TRBV6-3; J: TRBJ2-1; DNA: TGTGCCAGCAATCAAAACAGCGGGAGATGGGATAATGAGCAGTTCTTC; CDR3: CASNQNSGRWDNEQFF
D: -; length: 15; size: once; V: TRBV7-7; J: TRBJ2-3; DNA: TGTGCTAGCAGCCTCCTGGGGAGGCGCACAGATACGCAGTATTTT; CDR3: CASSLLGRRTDTQYF
D: TRBD1; length: 15; size: -; V: TRBV28; J: TRBJ2-2; DNA: TGTGCCAGCAGTTTAGGGGACAGGGACACCGGGGAGCTGTTTTTT; CDR3: CASSLGDRDTGELFF
D: -; length: 14; size: -; V: TRBV20-1; J: TRBJ2-7; DNA: TGCAGTGCTAACAACCAGGGACTGGCCTACGAGCAGTACTTC; CDR3: CSANNQGLAYEQYF
D: TRBD1; length: 15; size: -; V: TRBV7-6; J: TRBJ2-1; DNA: TGTGCCAGCAGCTCGGGACAGATCTCCTACAATGAGCAGTTCTTC; CDR3: CASSSGQISYNEQFF
D: TRBD1; length: 17; size: few; V: TRBV15; J: TRBJ1-2; DNA: TGTGCCACCAGCAGAGATGGGCGGACAGGACCAGATTATGGCTACACCTTC; CDR3: CATSRDGRTGPDYGYTF
D: -; length: 16; size: once; V: TRBV7-9; J: TRBJ2-5; DNA: TGTGCCAGCAGGGCCGGCTACAGAGATAACCAAGAGACCCAGTACTTC; CDR3: CASRAGYRDNQETQYF
D: -; length: 13; size: -; V: TRBV13; J: TRBJ2-7; DNA: TGTGCCAGCAGCTCCCTGGACCGGGACGAGCAGTACTTC; CDR3: CASSSLDRDEQYF
D: TRBD2; length: 16; size: once; V: TRBV5-1; J: TRBJ2-2; DNA: TGCGCCAGCAGTTTGCGTCTAGCGGGAGCCAACGGGGAGCTGTTTTTT; CDR3: CASSLRLAGANGELFF
D: TRBD1; length: 15; size: few; V: TRBV4-1; J: TRBJ2-7; DNA: TGCGCCAGCAGCCAAGAGGACAGGGGACCCGACGAGCAGTACTTC; CDR3: CASSQEDRGPDEQYF
D: -; length: 14; size: few; V: TRBV28; J: TRBJ1-5; DNA: TGTGCCAGCAGCAAGGGGGGGGGCAATCAGCCCCAGCATTTT; CDR3: CASSKGGGNQPQHF
D: TRBD2; length: 16; size: -; V: TRBV29-1; J: TRBJ2-1; DNA: TGCAGCGTTGAAGACATCGGACTAGCGGGCCCTACTGAGCAGTTCTTC; CDR3: CSVEDIGLAGPTEQFF
D: -; length: 12; size: few; V: TRBV20-1; J: TRBJ2-1; DNA: TGCAGTGCTCCCTCTAGATACAATGAGCAGTTCTTC; CDR3: CSAPSRYNEQFF
D: TRBD1; length: 14; size: once; V: TRBV9; J: TRBJ1-4; DNA: TGTGCCAGCAGCCTAGGGGGCGCAAGTGAAAAACTGTTTTTT; CDR3: CASSLGGASEKLFF
D: -; length: 15; size: -; V: TRBV6-5; J: TRBJ1-5; DNA: TGTGCCAGCAGCCGACGGGCAGCGCCCAATCAGCCCCAGCATTTT; CDR3: CASSRRAAPNQPQHF
D: TRBD2; length: 13; size: few; V: TRBV12-3/TRBV12-4; J: TRBJ2-7; DNA: TGTGCCAGCAGATCGACTAGCGTTTACGAGCAGTACTTC; CDR3: CASRSTSVYEQYF
D: -; length: 14; size: -; V: TRBV12-3/TRBV12-4; J: TRBJ2-7; DNA: TGTGCCAGCAGTTTCGGCGGGACCGCCTACGAGCAGTACTTC; CDR3: CASSFGGTAYEQYF
D: -; length: 13; size: -; V: TRBV29-1; J: TRBJ2-5; DNA: TGCAGCGTTGAGAGGCAGAACCAAGAGACCCAGTACTTC; CDR3: CSVERQNQETQYF
D: -; length: 15; size: -; V: TRBV27; J: TRBJ2-5; DNA: TGTGCCAGCAGTTTCCCCCCAGGACTGGGAGAGACCCAGTACTTC; CDR3: CASSFPPGLGETQYF
D: -; length: 14; size: -; V: TRBV27; J: TRBJ2-7; DNA: TGTGCCAGCAGTTTCGGGACAGCGGGCGACGAGCAGTACTTC; CDR3: CASSFGTAGDEQYF
D: -; length: 14; size: -; V: TRBV20-1; J: TRBJ1-6; DNA: TGCAGTGCTAGGCAAGGGGCAGGCGATTCACCCCTCCACTTT; CDR3: CSARQGAGDSPLHF